One sample yielded the 8 T cell receptor beta chains listed below, sequenced in a study of radiation and T cells in renal cell carcinoma (dated by TCRdb to 2018 to 2020). Libraries were built with the immunoSEQ multiplex PCR assay. The table was pulled from immuneACCESS by TCRdb, which kept in-frame rearrangements only. Such tables lose some clones; where checked, under half of the loss comes from unresolved V genes, and the rest has no known cause. The sample table lists about 140,000 clones, over 80% of them with a count of one. The ten top clones hold around 21% of the sample. The time point label of this sample denotes: baseline pretreatment blood. Sample treatment or condition, as interpreted from the label and publication: 15 Gy SBRT to primary tumor, nephrectomy 4 weeks later. This material consisted of blood, taken from a patient whose treatment included radiotherapy and nephrectomy. The receptor source for this set is a woman aged 50 to 60 with renal cell carcinoma.

A word on this clone: The same CDR3 arises from other DNA sequences in this sample as well. The gene calls are TRBV7-9 and TRBJ2-2; D is ambiguous. Germline-derived CDR1 and CDR2 are SEHNR and FQNEAQ (reference sequence). CDR3 length: 14 residues. V shed 1 base and J shed 5 bases, with 8 bases lying between them. The CDR3 DNA reads as TGTGCCAGCAGCTTAGGGAGAGATACCGGGGAGCTGTTTTTT. It specifies CASSLGRDTGELFF.

The J gene is TRBJ1-1, the V gene TRBV10-3; 8 positions match TRBD1. Trimming at V came to 7 bases and at J to 5 bases, leaving 9 bases not matched to a gene. Germline V CDR1 and CDR2: ENHRY, SYGVKD. This CDR3 is 14 amino acids long. The CDR3 DNA is TGTGCCATCAAAGGCCAGGGGGCCTGGACTGAAGCTTTCTTT. Translation: CAIKGQGAWTEAFF.

This sequence joins TRBV30 and TRBJ1-4; no definite D call. Germline lookup yields CDR1 GTSNPN and CDR2 SVGIG (reference sequence). The CDR3 spans 15 residues. V was cut by 5 bases and J by 0 bases, with 13 bases left in between. CDR3 loop: CAWALGGTTNEKLFF. CDR3 sequence (DNA): TGTGCCTGGGCGCTCGGAGGTACAACTAATGAAAAACTGTTTTTT.

This chain uses TRBV19 with TRBJ1-5, with 7 bases matching TRBD1. CDR1 and CDR2 (germline): LNHDA, SQIVND (reference sequence). This CDR3 is 13 amino acids long. Germline trimming cut 6 bases from V and 4 bases from J; bases unmatched to any gene: 3. The DNA for the CDR3 is TGTGCCAGTAGCGGGACAGCGAATCAGCCCCAGCATTTT. This translates into CASSGTANQPQHF.

For this clone: Because the CDR3's place on the DNA is in doubt, the DNA is left out and the CDR3 is given as listed by TCRdb. The chain links TRBV21-1 to TRBJ1-1; the table's D gene call, TRBD1, was not cross checked with the DNA. TRBV21-1 is described as a pseudogene. The CDR3 is 16 amino acids long, termini counted. This CDR3 is CASSKVVGVGNTEAFF.

The V and J genes are TRBV5-6 and TRBJ1-3; D is perhaps TRBD1 (5 bases). V was pared by 6 bases and J by 1 base, with 26 bases between. From germline, CDR1 is SGHDT and CDR2 YYEEEE. The CDR3 is 19 residues long. The chain's CDR3 is CASISWGRDPKGSGNTIYF. In nucleotides, the CDR3 is TGTGCCAGCATCTCTTGGGGTAGGGACCCGAAGGGTTCTGGAAACACCATATATTTT.

V usage is TRBV5-1 and J usage is TRBJ2-7; D unclear. Trimming pared 0 bases from V and 4 bases from J, leaving 23 bases between. CDR1 SGHRS and CDR2 YFSETQ come from the germline V gene. CDR3 size: 18 residues. This CDR3 is CASSLGPFGRGRIYEQYF. The CDR3 region has the DNA TGCGCCAGCAGCTTGGGCCCCTTCGGGCGCGGAAGAATTTACGAGCAGTACTTC.

This clone was detected a few times. V gene TRBV10-3 combines with J gene TRBJ1-6; no reliable D call. This CDR3 is built from 15 residues. Germline V CDR1 and CDR2: ENHRY, SYGVKD. Trimming took off 2 bases at V and 10 bases at J, with 15 bases between the two ends. Here the CDR3 reads CAISEGSLRTSPLHF. The CDR3 nucleotides read TGTGCCATCAGTGAGGGGTCACTTCGGACCTCACCCCTCCACTTT.